This TCR beta chain is from a study of blood T cell repertoires in COVID-19. Study-wide context: Sources were T cells, B-cell-depleted T cells, or PBMCs; the material itself was cDNA or gDNA.

Original processing methods: Reference gene primer amplification yielded estimated nucleated cell counts. Some clones are missing from TCRdb's copy, which holds only in-frame ones; the method was immunoSEQ multiplex PCR. V, J and clone size are taken as reported in that table, and D and trimming were inferred from the DNA itself. Among some 73,000 clones listed, 70% to 75% were seen once. Germline CDR1 and CDR2: SGHTA and FQGTGA. This CDR3 contains 13 residues. With 5 bases clipped from V and 2 bases from J, the junction kept 2 bases outside the gene matches. The specimen was peripheral blood. The chain links TRBV7-3 to TRBJ1-1; 7 bases are a match to TRBD1. The sequence was obtained from a man aged 60-69 years with acute or convalescent COVID-19. CDR3 region: CASSRTGNTEAFF. The CDR3 DNA reads as TGTGCCAGCAGCCGGACAGGTAACACTGAAGCTTTCTTT.